This T cell receptor beta chain originates from a study of control samples from healthy donors and cancer patients. Produced via immunoSEQ multiplex PCR; TCRdb's table is partial and in-frame only. The table has around 70,000 clones, less than 95% seen once. This clone appeared a single time. The CDR3 has 15 amino acids. The J segment lost 4 bases and the V segment lost 1 base, leaving 0 bases of the junction unmatched. The V gene's germline CDR1 is LNHDA and CDR2 SQIVND (reference sequence). This receptor was obtained from a young woman in good health. The specimen sequenced was blood. The chain links TRBV19 to TRBJ1-6; 8 bases are shared with TRBD1. The CDR3 loop is CASSIGTGYNSPLHF. The CDR3 DNA follows: TGTGCCAGTAGTATAGGGACAGGGTATAATTCACCCCTCCACTTT. Full variable domain (missing parts from reference TRBV19 and TRBJ1-6): DGGITQSPKYLFRKEGQNVTLSCEQNLNHDAMYWYRQDPGQGLRLIYYSQIVNDFQKGDIAEGYSVSREKKESFPLTVTSAQKNPTAFYLCASSIGTGYNSPLHFGNGTRLTVT.